This TCR beta chain is from a study of blood T cell repertoires in COVID-19. Concerning this clone: The sample contains more than one DNA sequence encoding this CDR3.

Study processing details: Counts of nucleated cells, estimated from reference gene primer amplification, were obtained. Assay used: immunoSEQ multiplex PCR; TCRdb lists only in-frame clones, some missing. The V and J calls and clone size were taken over from that table, and D and trimming were inferred from the DNA. The sample gives around 130,000 clones, 80% to 90% of which show up once; roughly 9.6% is in the top ten. The trim removed 4 bases at V and 6 bases at J, leaving 3 bases unmatched. The CDR3 has 14 residues. The germline CDR1 and CDR2 sequences are SGHRS and YFSETQ. This chain joins TRBV5-1 and TRBJ1-5, with 11 bases identical to TRBD1. Specimen: peripheral blood. This receptor was obtained from a woman older than 75 with acute or convalescent COVID-19. CDR3 bases: TGCGCCAGCAGCCTAGGGACAGGGGGTCAGCCCCAGCATTTT. Translation gives CASSLGTGGQPQHF.